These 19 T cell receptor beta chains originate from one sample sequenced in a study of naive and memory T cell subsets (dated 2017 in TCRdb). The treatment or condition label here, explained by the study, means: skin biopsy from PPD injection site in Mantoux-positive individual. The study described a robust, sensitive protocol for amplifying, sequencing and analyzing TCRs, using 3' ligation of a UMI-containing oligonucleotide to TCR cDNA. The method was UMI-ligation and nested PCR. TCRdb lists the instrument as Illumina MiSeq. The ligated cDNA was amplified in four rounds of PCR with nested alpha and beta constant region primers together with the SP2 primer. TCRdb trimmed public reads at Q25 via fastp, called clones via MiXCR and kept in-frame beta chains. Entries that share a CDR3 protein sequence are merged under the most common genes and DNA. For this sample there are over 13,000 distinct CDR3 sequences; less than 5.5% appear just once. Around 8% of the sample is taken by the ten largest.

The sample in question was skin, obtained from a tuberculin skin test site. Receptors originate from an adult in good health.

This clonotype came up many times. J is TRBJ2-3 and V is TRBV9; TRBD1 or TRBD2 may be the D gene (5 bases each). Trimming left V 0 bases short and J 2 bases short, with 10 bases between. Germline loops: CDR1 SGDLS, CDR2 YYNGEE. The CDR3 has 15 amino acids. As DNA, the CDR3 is TGTGCCAGCAGCGTAGAAGGGACCAACACAGATACGCAGTATTTT. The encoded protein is CASSVEGTNTDTQYF.

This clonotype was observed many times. The CDR3 bases are TGCAGTGCTAGATTGGGCGGCAGGGGAAGGAGCAATCAGCCCCAGCATTTT. Encoded protein: CSARLGGRGRSNQPQHF. V and J are TRBV20-1 and TRBJ1-5, with a weak D call TRBD1 (6 bases). Trimming took off 2 bases at V and 1 base at J, with 18 bases between the two ends. CDR1 and CDR2 from the germline V gene are DFQATT and SNEGSKA (reference sequence). The CDR3 contains 17 residues.

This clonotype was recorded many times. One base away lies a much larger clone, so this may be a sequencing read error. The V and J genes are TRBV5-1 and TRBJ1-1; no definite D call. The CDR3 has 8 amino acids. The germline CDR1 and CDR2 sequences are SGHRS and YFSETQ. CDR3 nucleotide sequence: TGCGTCAGCCCCTTGGCTTTCTTT. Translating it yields CVSPLAFF. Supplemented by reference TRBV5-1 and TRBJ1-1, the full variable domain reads KAGVTQTPRYLIKTRGQQVTLSCSPISGHRSVSWYQQTPGQGLQFLFEYFSETQRNKGNFPGRFSGRQFSNSRSEMNVSTLELGDSALYLCVSPLAFFGQGTRLTVV.

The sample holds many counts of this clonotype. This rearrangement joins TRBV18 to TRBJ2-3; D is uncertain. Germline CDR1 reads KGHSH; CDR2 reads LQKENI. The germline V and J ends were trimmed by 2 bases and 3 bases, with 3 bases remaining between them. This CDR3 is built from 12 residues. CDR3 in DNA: TGTGCCAGCTCACCAAATACAGATACGCAGTATTTT. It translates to CASSPNTDTQYF.

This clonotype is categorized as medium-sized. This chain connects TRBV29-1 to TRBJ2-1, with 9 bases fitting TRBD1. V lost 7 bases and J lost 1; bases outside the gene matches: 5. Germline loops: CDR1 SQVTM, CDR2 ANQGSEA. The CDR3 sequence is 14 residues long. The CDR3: CSAGDRASYNEQFF. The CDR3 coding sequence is TGCAGCGCCGGGGACAGGGCATCCTACAATGAGCAGTTCTTC.

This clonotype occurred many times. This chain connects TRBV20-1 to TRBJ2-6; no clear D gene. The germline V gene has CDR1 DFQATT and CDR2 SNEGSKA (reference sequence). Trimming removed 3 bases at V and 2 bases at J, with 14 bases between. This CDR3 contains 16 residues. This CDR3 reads CSASLGGRTGANVLTF. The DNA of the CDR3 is TGCAGTGCTAGTTTGGGCGGACGGACTGGGGCCAACGTCCTGACTTTC.

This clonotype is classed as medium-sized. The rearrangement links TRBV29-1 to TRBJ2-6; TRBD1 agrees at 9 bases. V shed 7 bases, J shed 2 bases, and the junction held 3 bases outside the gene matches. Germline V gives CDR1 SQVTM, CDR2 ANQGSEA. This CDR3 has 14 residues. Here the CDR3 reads CSARQGAGANVLTF. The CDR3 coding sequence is TGCAGCGCACGACAGGGGGCTGGGGCCAACGTCCTGACTTTC. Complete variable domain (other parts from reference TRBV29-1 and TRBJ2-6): SAVISQKPSRDICQRGTSLTIQCQVDSQVTMMFWYRQQPGQSLTLIATANQGSEATYESGFVIDKFPISRPNLTFSTLTVSNMSPEDSSIYLCSARQGAGANVLTFGAGSRLTVL.

The CDR3 DNA reads TGTGCCAGCAGCTTCGAGGGGGCGGTAACGTACAATGAGCAGTTCTTC. It is translated as CASSFEGAVTYNEQFF. This chain links TRBV7-6 with TRBJ2-1; TRBD1 aligns across 7 bases. In germline, CDR1 is SGHVS, CDR2 FNYEAQ. The CDR3 extends over 16 amino acids. The ends lost 3 bases at V and 4 bases at J; junction bases unmatched: 9.

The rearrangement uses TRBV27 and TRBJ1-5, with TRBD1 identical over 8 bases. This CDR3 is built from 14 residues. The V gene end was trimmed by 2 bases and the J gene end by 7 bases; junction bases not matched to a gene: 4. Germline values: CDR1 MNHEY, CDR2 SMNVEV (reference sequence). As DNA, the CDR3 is TGTGCCAGCAGTTTAAAAGGGGACAGGCAGCCCCAGCATTTT. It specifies CASSLKGDRQPQHF.

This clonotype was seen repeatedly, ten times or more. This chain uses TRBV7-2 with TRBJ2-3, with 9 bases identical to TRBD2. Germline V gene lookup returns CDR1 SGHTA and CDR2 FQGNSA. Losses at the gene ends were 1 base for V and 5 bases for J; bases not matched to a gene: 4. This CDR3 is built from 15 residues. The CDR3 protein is CASSLGSGGKDTQYF. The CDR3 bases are TGTGCCAGCAGCTTAGGTAGCGGGGGAAAAGATACGCAGTATTTT. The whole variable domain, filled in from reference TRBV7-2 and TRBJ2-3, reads GAGVSQSPSNKVTEKGKDVELRCDPISGHTALYWYRQSLGQGLEFLIYFQGNSAPDKSGLPSDRFSAERTGGSVSTLTIQRTQQEDSAVYLCASSLGSGGKDTQYFGPGTRLTVL.

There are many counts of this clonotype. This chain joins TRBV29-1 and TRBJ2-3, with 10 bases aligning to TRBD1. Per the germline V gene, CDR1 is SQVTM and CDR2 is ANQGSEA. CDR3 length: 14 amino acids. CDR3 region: CSIRQGAIRDTQYF. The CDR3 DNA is TGCAGTATTCGACAGGGGGCTATACGAGATACGCAGTATTTT.

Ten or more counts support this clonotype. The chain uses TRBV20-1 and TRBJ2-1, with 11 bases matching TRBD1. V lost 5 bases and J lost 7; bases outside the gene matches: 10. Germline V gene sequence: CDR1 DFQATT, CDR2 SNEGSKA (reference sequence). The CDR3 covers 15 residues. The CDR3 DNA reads TGCAGTGCTGGACCTACCGGGACAGGGGGGAATGAGCAGTTCTTC. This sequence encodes CSAGPTGTGGNEQFF.

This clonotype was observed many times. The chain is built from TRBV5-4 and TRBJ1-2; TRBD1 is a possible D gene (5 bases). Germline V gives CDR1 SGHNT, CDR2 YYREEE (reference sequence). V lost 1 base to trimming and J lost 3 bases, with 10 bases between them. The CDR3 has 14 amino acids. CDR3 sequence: CASSLLGTDYGYTF. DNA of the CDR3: TGTGCCAGCAGCTTGCTTGGGACGGACTATGGCTACACCTTC.

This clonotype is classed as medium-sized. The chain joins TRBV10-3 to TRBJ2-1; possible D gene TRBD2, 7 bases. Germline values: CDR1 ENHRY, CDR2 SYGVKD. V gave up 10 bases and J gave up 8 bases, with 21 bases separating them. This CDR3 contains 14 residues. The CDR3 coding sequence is TGTGCCACCAACGAGGCGGGGGCCGGGGATGAGCAGTTCTTC. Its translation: CATNEAGAGDEQFF.

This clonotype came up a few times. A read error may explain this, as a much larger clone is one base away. CDR3 loop: CTSSLGSGTLNYGYTF. The CDR3, as DNA: TGTACCAGCAGCTTAGGATCTGGGACGCTGAACTATGGCTACACCTTC. V gene TRBV7-2 combines with J gene TRBJ1-2; D might be TRBD1 (5 bases). There are 16 residues in the CDR3. CDR1 SGHTA and CDR2 FQGNSA come from the germline V gene. V lost 1 base and J 2 bases, leaving 14 bases between the germline ends. Complete variable domain (other parts from reference TRBV7-2 and TRBJ1-2): GAGVSQSPSNKVTEKGKDVELRCDPISGHTALYWYRQSLGQGLEFLIYFQGNSAPDKSGLPSDRFSAERTGGSVSTLTIQRTQQEDSAVYLCTSSLGSGTLNYGYTFGSGTRLTVV.

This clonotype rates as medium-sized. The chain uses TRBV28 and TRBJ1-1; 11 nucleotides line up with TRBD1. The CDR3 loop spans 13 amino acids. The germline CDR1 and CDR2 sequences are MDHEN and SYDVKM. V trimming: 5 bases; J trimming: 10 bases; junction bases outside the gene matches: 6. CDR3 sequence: CASSTPGTGGAFF. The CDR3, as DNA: TGTGCCAGCAGTACACCTGGGACAGGGGGAGCTTTCTTT.

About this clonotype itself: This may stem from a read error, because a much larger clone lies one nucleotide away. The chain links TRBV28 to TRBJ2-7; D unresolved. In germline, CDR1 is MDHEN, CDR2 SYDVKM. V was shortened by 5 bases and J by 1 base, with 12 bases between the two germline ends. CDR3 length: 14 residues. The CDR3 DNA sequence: TGTGCCAGCAGTGCACAAAGGTGGTCCTACGAGCAGTACTTC. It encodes CASSAQRWSYEQYF.

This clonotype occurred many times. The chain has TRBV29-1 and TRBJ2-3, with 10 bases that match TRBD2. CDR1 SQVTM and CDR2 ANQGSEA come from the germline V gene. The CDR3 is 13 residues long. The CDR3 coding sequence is TGCGGAGCGAGCGGGGGGGGCCGGGATACGCAGTATTTT. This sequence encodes CGASGGGRDTQYF.

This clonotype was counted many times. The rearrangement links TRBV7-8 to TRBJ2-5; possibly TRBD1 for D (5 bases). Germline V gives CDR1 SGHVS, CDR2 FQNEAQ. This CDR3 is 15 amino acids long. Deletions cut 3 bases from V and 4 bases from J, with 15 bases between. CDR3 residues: CASSFDRQYRETQYF. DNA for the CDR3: TGTGCCAGCAGCTTCGATCGACAGTACAGAGAGACCCAGTACTTC. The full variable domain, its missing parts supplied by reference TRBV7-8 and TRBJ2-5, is GAGVSQSPRYKVAKRGQDVALRCDPISGHVSLFWYQQALGQGPEFLTYFQNEAQLDKSGLPSDRFFAERPEGSVSTLKIQRTQQEDSAVYLCASSFDRQYRETQYFGPGTRLLVL.